A selection of T cell receptor beta chains follows, all from one sample in a study of beta chain features in type 1 diabetes. Method: immunoSEQ multiplex PCR; TCRdb's copy keeps in-frame clones and lacks some. The top ten clones hold 2.3% of a sample with 95,000 to 150,000 clones, around 17% of them seen once. The sequencing input was central memory CD4+ T cells from blood. The receptors come from a man under 40 with type 1 diabetes. The CDR3 runs from the conserved cysteine through the conserved F or W. Each record gives: D gene, clone size, J gene, V gene, CDR3 protein, CDR3 DNA. A D gene is named only where the DNA matches it firmly. Expanded clones are given a class, and other clones once, few, many or no size at all.

D: NA
size: NA
J: TRBJ1-1
V: TRBV13
CDR3: CASSLSGRMNTEAFF
DNA: TGTGCCAGCAGCTTATCAGGGCGGATGAACACTGAAGCTTTCTTT

D: NA
size: few
J: TRBJ2-3
V: TRBV28
CDR3: CASHGSWDTDTQYF
DNA: TGTGCCAGCCACGGGAGTTGGGACACAGATACGCAGTATTTT

D: NA
size: NA
J: TRBJ2-2
V: TRBV14
CDR3: CASSQFRVKGELFF
DNA: TGTGCCAGCAGCCAATTCAGGGTCAAGGGGGAGCTGTTTTTT

D: TRBD1
size: NA
J: TRBJ1-4
V: TRBV6-1
CDR3: CASSDRGTNEKLFF
DNA: TGTGCCAGCAGTGACAGGGGGACTAATGAAAAACTGTTTTTT

D: TRBD1
size: few
J: TRBJ2-3
V: TRBV29-1
CDR3: CSARGQPSTDTQYF
DNA: TGCAGCGCTAGGGGACAGCCGAGCACAGATACGCAGTATTTT

D: NA
size: few
J: TRBJ2-7
V: TRBV18
CDR3: CASSPTLSEQYF
DNA: TGTGCCAGCTCACCGACACTATCCGAGCAGTACTTC

D: NA
size: NA
J: TRBJ1-1
V: TRBV9
CDR3: CASSAGHLNTEAFF
DNA: TGTGCCAGCAGTGCAGGGCATCTCAACACTGAAGCTTTCTTT

D: NA
size: few
J: TRBJ2-4
V: TRBV5-1
CDR3: CASSSGSKNIQYF
DNA: TGCGCCAGCTCCTCGGGCTCCAAAAACATTCAGTACTTC

D: NA
size: NA
J: TRBJ2-2
V: TRBV9
CDR3: CASSVQGPDTGELFF
DNA: TGTGCCAGCAGCGTACAGGGGCCCGACACCGGGGAGCTGTTTTTT

D: NA
size: NA
J: TRBJ2-4
V: TRBV7-8
CDR3: CASSLTLDLLRDAKNIQYF
DNA: TGTGCCAGCAGCCTGACCCTGGACCTTCTCAGGGACGCCAAAAACATTCAGTACTTC

D: NA
size: NA
J: TRBJ2-5
V: TRBV7-2
CDR3: CASSLAGTEETQYF
DNA: TGTGCCAGCAGCTTAGCCGGGACGGAAGAGACCCAGTACTTC

D: NA
size: few
J: TRBJ1-5
V: TRBV19
CDR3: CASSSHFNQPQHF
DNA: TGTGCCAGTAGTTCTCATTTTAATCAGCCCCAGCATTTT

D: NA
size: few
J: TRBJ2-3
V: TRBV7-2
CDR3: CASSPGGTDTQYF
DNA: TGTGCCAGCAGCCCTGGCGGCACAGATACGCAGTATTTT

D: TRBD1
size: few
J: TRBJ1-2
V: TRBV13
CDR3: CASSPIGQGSRYGYTF
DNA: TGTGCCAGCAGCCCAATCGGACAGGGTAGTCGATATGGCTACACCTTC

D: TRBD1
size: NA
J: TRBJ2-3
V: TRBV5-4
CDR3: CASSYGQGSTDTQYF
DNA: TGTGCCAGCAGCTACGGACAGGGGAGCACAGATACGCAGTATTTT

D: TRBD1
size: NA
J: TRBJ2-1
V: TRBV5-1
CDR3: CATATGGEYNEQFF
DNA: TGCGCCACCGCGACAGGGGGCGAGTACAATGAGCAGTTCTTC

D: NA
size: NA
J: TRBJ2-6
V: TRBV5-6
CDR3: CASSSIFPRYSGANVLTF
DNA: TGTGCCAGCAGCTCCATCTTTCCCCGTTACTCTGGGGCCAACGTCCTGACTTTC

D: TRBD2
size: NA
J: TRBJ2-3
V: TRBV29-1
CDR3: CSAVTGGTDTQYF
DNA: TGCAGCGCAGTAACCGGGGGGACAGATACGCAGTATTTT

D: TRBD1
size: few
J: TRBJ2-2
V: TRBV28
CDR3: CASTTSGTGAGELFF
DNA: TGTGCCAGCACCACCTCCGGGACAGGGGCTGGGGAGCTGTTTTTT

D: NA
size: few
J: TRBJ2-1
V: TRBV5-4
CDR3: CASSLAGQSYNEQFF
DNA: TGTGCCAGCAGCTTGGCCGGACAGTCCTACAATGAGCAGTTCTTC

D: NA
size: NA
J: TRBJ2-7
V: TRBV7-9
CDR3: CASSLMNYEQYF
DNA: TGTGCCAGCAGCCTCATGAATTACGAGCAGTACTTC

D: NA
size: few
J: TRBJ2-2
V: TRBV5-1
CDR3: CASSFPTGELFF
DNA: TGCGCCAGCAGCTTCCCCACCGGGGAGCTGTTTTTT

D: TRBD2
size: NA
J: TRBJ2-3
V: TRBV15
CDR3: CATSWSGEGDTQYF
DNA: TGTGCCACCAGCTGGAGTGGGGAGGGAGATACGCAGTATTTT

D: TRBD2
size: few
J: TRBJ2-1
V: TRBV25-1
CDR3: CASRGHWGTRANEQFF
DNA: TGTGCCAGCAGAGGGCATTGGGGGACTAGGGCGAATGAGCAGTTCTTC

D: NA
size: NA
J: TRBJ1-5
V: TRBV27
CDR3: CASSSTGYQPQHF
DNA: TGTGCCAGCAGTTCGACAGGCTATCAGCCCCAGCATTTT

D: NA
size: NA
J: TRBJ2-5
V: TRBV28
CDR3: CASSPGTQQETQYF
DNA: TGTGCCAGCAGTCCCGGGACACAACAAGAGACCCAGTACTTC